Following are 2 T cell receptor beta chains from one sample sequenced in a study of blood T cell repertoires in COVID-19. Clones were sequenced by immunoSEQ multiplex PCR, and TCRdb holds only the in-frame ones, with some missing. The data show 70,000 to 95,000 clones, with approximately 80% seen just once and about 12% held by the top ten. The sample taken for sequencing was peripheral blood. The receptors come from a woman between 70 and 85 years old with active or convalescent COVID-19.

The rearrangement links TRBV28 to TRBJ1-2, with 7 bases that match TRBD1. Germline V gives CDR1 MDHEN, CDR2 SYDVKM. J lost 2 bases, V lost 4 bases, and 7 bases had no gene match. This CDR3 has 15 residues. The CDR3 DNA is TGTGCCAGCAGTTCGACCGGACAGGAAAACTATGGCTACACCTTC. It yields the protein CASSSTGQENYGYTF.

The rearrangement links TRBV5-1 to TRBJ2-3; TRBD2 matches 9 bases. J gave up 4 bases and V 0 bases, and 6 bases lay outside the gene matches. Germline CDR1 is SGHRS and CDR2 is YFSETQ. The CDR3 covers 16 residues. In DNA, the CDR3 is TGCGCCAGCAGCTTGGAGGTGCGGGGGGGCGCAGATACGCAGTATTTT. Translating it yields CASSLEVRGGADTQYF.